The 29 T cell receptor beta chains below were found in one sample sequenced in a study of blood T cell repertoires in COVID-19. TCRdb's copy holds only in-frame clones and misses some; the assay was immunoSEQ multiplex PCR. The profile shows about 180,000 clones, 70% to 85% of them singletons. The sequencing sample was made of peripheral blood. The receptor set was obtained from a woman at least 80 years old with acute or convalescent COVID-19.

The chain links TRBV6-6 to TRBJ1-5; 9 nucleotides align to TRBD1. The length of the CDR3 is 14 residues. Losses at the gene ends were 4 bases for V and 8 bases for J; bases not matched to a gene: 6. CDR1 MNHNY and CDR2 SVGAGI come from the germline V gene (reference sequence). The CDR3 here is CASSSRQGVEPQHF. The CDR3 bases are TGTGCCAGCAGTTCCAGACAGGGGGTCGAGCCCCAGCATTTT.

The chain joins TRBV10-3 to TRBJ1-1, with TRBD1 matching over 8 bases. This CDR3 region has 12 residues. With V trimmed by 6 bases and J by 5 bases, 2 bases remained unmatched. Germline CDR1 ENHRY, CDR2 SYGVKD. CDR3 sequence: CAIRQGETEAFF. CDR3 DNA: TGTGCCATCAGACAGGGGGAAACTGAAGCTTTCTTT.

The chain recombines TRBV5-1 with TRBJ1-1; TRBD1 is a possible D gene (5 bases). The CDR3 sequence is 12 residues long. The germline V and J ends were trimmed by 4 bases and 9 bases, with 13 bases remaining between them. Looked up from germline, CDR1 is SGHRS and CDR2 is YFSETQ. The CDR3 region is CASSVGEGQAFF. In DNA, the CDR3 is TGCGCCAGCAGCGTAGGGGAGGGTCAAGCTTTCTTT.

The rearrangement joins TRBV18 to TRBJ2-1, with unresolved D. Trimming shortened V by 0 bases and J by 7 bases, and 7 bases separated the two germline ends. The CDR3 is 13 residues long. The germline CDR1 and CDR2 sequences are KGHSH and LQKENI. The CDR3 region has the DNA TGTGCCAGCTCACCACCGTTTCCAAATGAGCAGTTCTTC. It specifies CASSPPFPNEQFF.

V gene TRBV6-2 or TRBV6-3 combines with J gene TRBJ1-3, with TRBD1 as a possible D gene (6 bases). Germline lookup yields CDR1 MNHEY and CDR2 SVGEGT. V was shortened by 5 bases and J by 0 bases, with 17 bases between the two germline ends. The CDR3 extends over 17 amino acids. Here the CDR3 reads CASSRTRPGASGNTIYF. CDR3 DNA: TGTGCCAGCAGTAGAACCCGCCCAGGGGCCTCTGGAAACACCATATATTTT.

This clone was counted a few times. This chain uses TRBV15 with TRBJ1-6; D is perhaps TRBD1 (5 bases). Germline lookup yields CDR1 LNHNV and CDR2 YYDKDF (reference sequence). Trimming pared 7 bases from V and 6 bases from J, leaving 19 bases between. CDR3 length: 16 residues. The CDR3 DNA sequence: TGTGCCACCATGGAGGGGTCGACGCTTGGTAATTCACCCCTCCACTTT. Amino acids: CATMEGSTLGNSPLHF.

The genes are TRBV7-8 and TRBJ2-5; the D is unclear. CDR3 length: 15 residues. V was shortened by 7 bases and J by 3 bases, with 18 bases between the two germline ends. From germline, CDR1 is SGHVS and CDR2 FQNEAQ. The CDR3 is CASTLRAPPKETQYF. The CDR3 DNA sequence: TGTGCCAGCACCCTAAGAGCCCCCCCTAAAGAGACCCAGTACTTC.

The chain couples TRBV5-4 to TRBJ2-7, with 8 positions matching TRBD1. The CDR3 covers 14 residues. Germline V CDR1 and CDR2: SGHNT, YYREEE (reference sequence). Trimming cost V 4 bases and J 3 bases; bases outside gene matches: 6. CDR3 loop: CASSTSDRDYEQYF. The DNA for the CDR3 is TGTGCCAGCAGCACTTCGGACAGGGACTACGAGCAGTACTTC. Together with reference TRBV5-4 and TRBJ2-7, the CDR3 gives the full variable domain: ETGVTQSPTHLIKTRGQQVTLRCSSQSGHNTVSWYQQALGQGPQFIFQYYREEENGRGNFPPRFSGLQFPNYSSELNVNALELDDSALYLCASSTSDRDYEQYFGPGTRLTVT.

The V call is TRBV19, the J call TRBJ1-6; TRBD1 is a possible D gene (5 bases). From germline, CDR1 is LNHDA and CDR2 SQIVND (reference sequence). V was trimmed by 3 bases and J by 0 bases, leaving 12 bases between them. The CDR3 extends over 17 amino acids. The CDR3 DNA follows: TGTGCCAGTAGTATGGGGCGGGGGAGCTCCTATAATTCACCCCTCCACTTT. Translated, it gives CASSMGRGSSYNSPLHF.

The gene calls are TRBV19 and TRBJ1-4; possible D gene TRBD1, 6 bases. Germline loops: CDR1 LNHDA, CDR2 SQIVND (reference sequence). The CDR3 totals 15 residues. The ends were cut back, 9 bases at V and 0 bases at J, with 14 bases in the middle. The CDR3 sequence is CASSYRAATNEKLFF. CDR3 bases: TGTGCCAGCAGTTACAGGGCTGCAACTAATGAAAAACTGTTTTTT.

There are a few counts of this clone. The chain combines TRBV9 with TRBJ2-6, with 11 bases lining up with TRBD1. The CDR3 extends over 16 amino acids. V shed 4 bases and J 4 bases; nucleotides not matched to a gene: 4. Germline-derived CDR1 and CDR2 are SGDLS and YYNGEE. The CDR3 DNA sequence: TGTGCCAGCAGCCAAGGACAGGGGGCCGGGGCCAACGTCCTGACTTTC. Translation gives CASSQGQGAGANVLTF.

The chain has TRBV11-1 and TRBJ2-1; D possibly corresponds to TRBD2 (7 bases). CDR1 and CDR2 from the germline V gene are SGHAT and FQDESV (reference sequence). V was clipped by 2 bases and J by 6 bases, with 14 bases between them. This CDR3 has 15 residues. The CDR3 spells CASSLIGGGLNEQFF. DNA of the CDR3: TGTGCCAGCAGCTTAATAGGGGGGGGCCTCAATGAGCAGTTCTTC.

The J gene is TRBJ2-2, the V gene TRBV4-1; no clear D. This CDR3 spans 14 amino acids. The V gene lost 0 bases and the J gene lost 5 bases, with 7 bases spanning the gap. The germline V gene has CDR1 MGHRA and CDR2 YSYEKL. CDR3 amino acids: CASSQESGTGELFF. For the CDR3, the DNA is TGCGCCAGCAGCCAAGAGTCAGGTACCGGGGAGCTGTTTTTT.

The J gene is TRBJ1-1, the V gene TRBV10-3, with 10 bases that match TRBD1. Per the germline V gene, CDR1 is ENHRY and CDR2 is SYGVKD. With 8 bases clipped from V and 4 bases from J, the junction kept 7 bases outside the gene matches. This CDR3 is built from 14 residues. CDR3 in DNA: TGTGCCATCGGGACAGGGGTATTGGGCACTGAAGCTTTCTTT. Translated, it gives CAIGTGVLGTEAFF.

Only one count was recorded for this clone. The V and J genes are TRBV5-4 and TRBJ2-5, with 7 nucleotides matching TRBD2. The CDR3 sequence is 14 residues long. Germline assignment: CDR1 SGHNT and CDR2 YYREEE (reference sequence). V gave up 4 bases and J gave up 2 bases; unmatched junction bases: 5. In DNA, the CDR3 is TGTGCCAGCAGCAGCCGGGACTATCAAGAGACCCAGTACTTC. This encodes CASSSRDYQETQYF.

The chain couples TRBV5-1 to TRBJ2-3, with a possible D match to TRBD2 (5 bases). Trimming removed 0 bases from V and 2 bases from J, with 13 bases in between. This CDR3 has 16 amino acids. The germline V gene encodes CDR1 SGHRS and CDR2 YFSETQ. The CDR3 DNA is TGCGCCAGCAGCTTGGTGAGGGCTACCGACACAGATACGCAGTATTTT. It specifies CASSLVRATDTDTQYF.

This chain uses TRBV5-5 with TRBJ2-4; 10 positions match TRBD2. Trimming took 6 bases from V and 8 from J; bases not matched to a gene: 11. From germline, CDR1 is SGHKS and CDR2 YYEKEE (reference sequence). The CDR3 runs 15 residues. The CDR3 region has the DNA TGTGCCAGCACCGTTCAACTAGCGGGAATGTACATTCAGTACTTC. This translates into CASTVQLAGMYIQYF.

This chain links TRBV10-1 with TRBJ2-7; a weak D match, TRBD2 (5 bases). V lost 7 bases and J lost 5, with 21 bases in between. The CDR3 spans 15 residues. The germline CDR1 and CDR2 sequences are WNHNN and SYGVQD (reference sequence). As DNA, the CDR3 is TGCGCCAGCATCCTTCAGCGGCCCCTTCGGAACGAGCAGTACTTC. This codes for CASILQRPLRNEQYF.

The rearrangement links TRBV18 to TRBJ2-7, with 7 positions matching TRBD1. Germline V gene data show CDR1 as KGHSH and CDR2 as LQKENI. CDR3 length equals 15 residues. The junction had 8 bases not matched to a gene; V was cut back by 0 bases and J by 6 bases. This CDR3 is CASSPPSTGPREQYF. As DNA, the CDR3 is TGTGCCAGCTCACCACCTTCGACAGGGCCCCGCGAGCAGTACTTC.

The CDR3 sequence: CASSFGTGGGAFF. The DNA of the CDR3 is TGTGCCAGCAGCTTCGGTACAGGCGGGGGAGCTTTCTTT. This chain links TRBV7-8 with TRBJ1-1; TRBD1 might be the D (5 bases). The germline V and J ends were trimmed by 3 bases and 10 bases, with 15 bases remaining between them. This CDR3 has 13 residues. CDR1 SGHVS and CDR2 FQNEAQ come from the germline V gene. The full variable domain, its missing parts supplied by reference TRBV7-8 and TRBJ1-1, is GAGVSQSPRYKVAKRGQDVALRCDPISGHVSLFWYQQALGQGPEFLTYFQNEAQLDKSGLPSDRFFAERPEGSVSTLKIQRTQQEDSAVYLCASSFGTGGGAFFGQGTRLTVV.

The chain links TRBV21-1 to TRBJ1-5; TRBD1, as called in the table, went unchecked against the DNA. TRBV21-1 is marked as a pseudogene. This CDR3 spans 17 amino acids. The CDR3 protein is CASSKLGDSDFNQPQHF. CDR3 in DNA: TGTGCCAGCAGCAAACTCGGGGACAGCGATTTCAATCAGCCCCAGCATTTT.

This chain connects TRBV29-1 to TRBJ1-2; perhaps TRBD1 as D (5 bases). CDR3 length equals 14 residues. With 4 bases removed from V and 2 bases from J, the gap between germline ends came to 14 bases. CDR1 SQVTM and CDR2 ANQGSEA come from the germline V gene. The CDR3 DNA is TGCAGCGTTGCCCCAGGGAATTCCAACTATGGCTACACCTTC. This sequence encodes CSVAPGNSNYGYTF.

V usage is TRBV5-8 and J usage is TRBJ1-1, with D possibly being TRBD1 (5 bases). From germline, CDR1 is SGHTS and CDR2 YDEGEE. CDR3 length: 14 residues. V was trimmed by 4 bases and J by 6 bases, leaving 16 bases between them. CDR3 loop: CASSLWQGFPEAFF. The DNA for the CDR3 is TGTGCCAGCAGCCTATGGCAGGGATTCCCTGAAGCTTTCTTT.

J is TRBJ1-1 and V is TRBV7-2; 12 bases align to TRBD1. J gave up 8 bases and V 4 bases, and 11 bases lay outside the gene matches. Per the germline V gene, CDR1 is SGHTA and CDR2 is FQGNSA. The CDR3 has 16 amino acids. The CDR3 DNA is TGTGCCAGCAGCTCCCACGCCGGGACAGGGGGCAAAGAAGCTTTCTTT. Protein sequence: CASSSHAGTGGKEAFF.

The rearrangement uses TRBV5-1 and TRBJ2-5; TRBD2 is a possible D gene (6 bases). V was trimmed by 4 bases and J by 4 bases, leaving 11 bases between them. Per the germline V gene, CDR1 is SGHRS and CDR2 is YFSETQ. The CDR3 consists of 13 residues. CDR3 in amino acids: CASSPDYPETQYF. For the CDR3, the DNA is TGCGCCAGCAGCCCGGACTATCCAGAGACCCAGTACTTC.

The chain links TRBV6-5 to TRBJ1-5; 9 bases agree with TRBD1. The junction had 5 bases not matched to a gene; V was cut back by 6 bases and J by 2 bases. CDR1 is MNHEY and CDR2 is SVGAGI in the germline V gene. This CDR3 spans 15 amino acids. CDR3 coding DNA: TGTGCCAGCAGAAAAACAGGGGGCGGCAATCAGCCCCAGCATTTT. Translating it yields CASRKTGGGNQPQHF.

This sequence joins TRBV10-3 and TRBJ2-7, with TRBD2 matching 9 bases. The CDR3 length is 16 residues. Unmatched junction bases numbered 13, after V lost 6 bases and J lost 4 bases. The germline V gene encodes CDR1 ENHRY and CDR2 SYGVKD. The CDR3 DNA reads TGTGCCATCAGCTCAGGGTCGGGACTAGCAAGGTACGAGCAGTACTTC. Translated: CAISSGSGLARYEQYF.

The chain couples TRBV28 to TRBJ1-2, with D hard to call. V lost 2 bases and J 5 bases, leaving 15 bases between the germline ends. Germline-derived CDR1 and CDR2 are MDHEN and SYDVKM. The length of the CDR3 is 15 residues. The CDR3 nucleotides are TGTGCCAGCAGTTTAGCCCGCGGATTACCTTATGGCTACACCTTC. Amino acid sequence: CASSLARGLPYGYTF.

The CDR3 region has the DNA TGTGCCAGTAGGGGACAACGCCTCGACCTGTCCTACGAGCAGTACTTC. Its translation is CASRGQRLDLSYEQYF. The chain combines TRBV19 with TRBJ2-7, with a weak D call TRBD1 (6 bases). Trimming removed 6 bases at V and 1 base at J, with 19 bases between. Germline V gives CDR1 LNHDA, CDR2 SQIVND (reference sequence). The length of the CDR3 is 16 residues.